This T cell receptor (beta chain) was retrieved from a study of Tregs in tolerant kidney transplant recipients. Recipients received nonmyeloablative bone marrow transplants from related graft donors, with transient mixed chimerism. The repertoire was sequenced with immunoSEQ multiplex PCR; TCRdb's copy has only in-frame clones and lacks some. This sample has approximately 90,000 clones, with more than 85% found just once. CDR3 size: 11 residues. V gave up 7 bases and J gave up 4 bases, with 11 bases separating them. Germline lookup yields CDR1 SQVTM and CDR2 ANQGSEA. J is TRBJ2-7 and V is TRBV29-1, with D perhaps matching TRBD1 (5 bases). The clonotype was recovered from a human patient who received a combined kidney and bone marrow transplant. Some T cells may possibly be graft donor cells. Here the sequenced sample was CD4+ T cells from blood (PBMCs), taken 12 months after the transplant. CDR3 nucleotides: TGCAGCGCAGGTAGGGGATACGAGCAGTACTTC. This sequence encodes CSAGRGYEQYF.